This T cell receptor beta chain is drawn from a study of PD-1 blockade in classical Hodgkin lymphoma. Study-level background: Treatment was intravenous nivolumab, 3 mg/kg every 2 weeks, until progression.

Sequencing was performed with immunoSEQ multiplex PCR; in TCRdb, only in-frame clones are kept and a portion is missing. In the table there are roughly 49,000 clones, 90% of which are singletons. Described time point: cycle 4 day 1 (C4D1), after 6 weeks of nivolumab. With no exception, relapse followed autologous stem cell transplantation in all patients, and brentuximab vedotin exposure varied. Each best response was a complete response, a partial response or progressive disease. Study observations and caveats: Complete responders matched newly diagnosed patients in baseline diversity. Healthy donors were reported to have higher baseline TCR diversity than newly diagnosed patients.

The CDR3 is 16 residues long. V dropped 7 bases and J dropped 1 base, with 18 bases sitting between them. CDR1 and CDR2 from the germline V gene are LNHDA and SQIVND (reference sequence). For this clone: Its antigen is as yet unknown.

This TCR was sampled from a human donor with classical Hodgkin lymphoma. This sample comprised peripheral blood mononuclear cells (PBMCs), obtained before the fourth cycle of nivolumab. The chain is built from TRBV19 and TRBJ2-3, with D possibly matching TRBD2 (5 bases). The CDR3 coding sequence is TGTGCCAGTACCACGGTGGCGGGCGCCGGCACAGATACGCAGTATTTT. Protein: CASTTVAGAGTDTQYF.